The clone carrying this T cell receptor beta chain was counted only a few times. The data were taken from a study of cytomegalovirus exposure and HLA in healthy donors. The CDR3 runs to 14 residues. Researchers ran the PCR with 60 Vbeta and 13 Jbeta primers. Profiling relied on immunoSEQ multiplex PCR, and the TCRdb table lists in-frame clones only, not all of them. The data contain about 130,000 clones, 75% to 85% of them singletons. Sequencing was carried out using PBMCs. The V call is TRBV1, the J call TRBJ1-2; the D call of TRBD1 is as the table states it, not checked on the DNA. TRBV1 is a recognized pseudogene. This clonotype was obtained from a man between 35 and 55 years old in good health and CMV-seronegative. For the CDR3, the DNA is TGCACCAGCAGCCCATGGACAGGGGGAATTGGCTACACCTTC. The encoded protein is CTSSPWTGGIGYTF.